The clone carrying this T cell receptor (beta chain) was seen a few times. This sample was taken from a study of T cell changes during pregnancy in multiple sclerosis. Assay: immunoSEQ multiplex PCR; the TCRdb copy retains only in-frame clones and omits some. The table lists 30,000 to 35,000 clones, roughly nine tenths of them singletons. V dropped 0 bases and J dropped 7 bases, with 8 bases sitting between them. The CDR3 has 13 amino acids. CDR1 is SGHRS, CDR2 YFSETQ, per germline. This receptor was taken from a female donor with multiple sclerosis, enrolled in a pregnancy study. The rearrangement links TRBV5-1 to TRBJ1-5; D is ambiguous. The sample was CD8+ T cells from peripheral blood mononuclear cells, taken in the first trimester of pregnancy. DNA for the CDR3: TGCGCCAGCAGCTTGGCGGGATACCAGCCCCAGCATTTT. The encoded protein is CASSLAGYQPQHF.